This TCR beta chain was identified in a study of T cells in Graves' hyperthyroidism and ophthalmopathy. This clonotype occurred many times. Authors of the study amplified TCR beta CDR3 regions from RNA transcripts. The TCR CDR3 first-round RT-PCR relied on the HTBI primer set. In TCRdb, the multiplex PCR reads were re-called with MiXCR into one record per CDR3 protein. Of 550,000 to 800,000 distinct CDR3 sequences listed, roughly 17% are singletons. This CDR3 is 16 amino acids long. Per the germline V gene, CDR1 is SNHLY and CDR2 is FYNNEI. The V and J ends lost 5 bases and 3 bases respectively, with 17 bases between them.

The sample taken for sequencing was blood. This TCR was sampled from a man aged 50 to 60 with Graves' hyperthyroidism. The gene calls are TRBV2 and TRBJ1-3; a possible D gene is TRBD1 (5 bases). Here the CDR3 reads CASSTEGRRIGNTIYF. As DNA, the CDR3 is TGTGCCAGCAGTACCGAGGGACGTAGGATTGGAAACACCATATATTTT.